Listed below are T cell receptor beta chains from one sample, sequenced in a study of blood T cell repertoires in COVID-19. The data were produced by immunoSEQ multiplex PCR, yet TCRdb's version contains in-frame clones alone and is incomplete. The data contain around 310,000 clones, roughly 90% of them singletons. Sample: PBMCs or T cells enriched from blood (not recorded which). The receptors derive from a woman in her thirties who had recovered from COVID-19. The CDR3 runs from the conserved cysteine through the conserved F or W. The D gene is left open where the match is weak. Clone sizes are given selectively: once, few, many, or a class where the clone is expanded.

TRBJ1-1 | TRBV30 | . | . | CAWNSYTEAFF | TGTGCCTGGAACTCTTACACTGAAGCTTTCTTT
TRBJ1-2 | TRBV28 | . | TRBD1 | CASSFDRGGYTF | TGTGCCAGCAGTTTCGACAGGGGAGGCTACACCTTC
TRBJ2-7 | TRBV10-3 | . | TRBD1 | CAIREGQVSYEQYF | TGTGCCATCAGGGAGGGACAGGTGAGCTACGAGCAGTACTTC
TRBJ1-5 | TRBV19 | . | . | CASSIGRGENQPQHF | TGTGCCAGTAGTATAGGCAGGGGCGAAAATCAGCCCCAGCATTTT
TRBJ1-6 | TRBV7-9 | few | TRBD1 | CASSYSGTGSYNSPLHF | TGTGCCAGCAGCTACTCCGGGACAGGGTCCTATAATTCACCCCTCCACTTT
TRBJ2-6 | TRBV3-1/TRBV3-2 | many | . | CASSQDQSGGGANVLTF | TGTGCCAGCAGCCAAGATCAGTCAGGAGGAGGGGCCAACGTCCTGACTTTC
TRBJ1-2 | TRBV4-1 | . | . | CASSQDGRQGNYGYTF | TGCGCCAGCAGCCAAGACGGTCGCCAGGGGAACTATGGCTACACCTTC
TRBJ2-7 | TRBV19 | . | . | CASSSYGTRANEQYF | TGTGCCAGTAGTTCATATGGGACTCGGGCAAACGAGCAGTACTTC
TRBJ1-1 | TRBV10-3 | . | . | CATRETEAFF | TGTGCCACAAGGGAGACTGAAGCTTTCTTT
TRBJ2-3 | TRBV28 | . | . | CASSFPPANMETDTQYF | TGTGCCAGCAGTTTCCCCCCGGCCAACATGGAGACAGATACGCAGTATTTT
TRBJ1-3 | TRBV6-1 | once | . | CASSAGDPRNTIYF | TGTGCCAGCAGTGCAGGGGACCCGAGAAACACCATATATTTT
TRBJ1-1 | TRBV7-9 | . | . | CASSRIWGAGEGNTEAFF | TGTGCCAGCAGCCGCATCTGGGGGGCTGGGGAGGGGAACACTGAAGCTTTCTTT
TRBJ2-1 | TRBV27 | . | TRBD1 | CASSSGQGYNEQFF | TGTGCCAGCAGTTCGGGACAGGGGTACAATGAGCAGTTCTTC
TRBJ1-4 | TRBV6-5 | . | . | CASSDRKGVGEKLFF | TGTGCCAGCAGCGACAGGAAGGGGGTCGGGGAAAAACTGTTTTTT
TRBJ1-1 | TRBV18 | . | . | CASSPSHSGGTEAFF | TGTGCCAGCTCACCATCACACAGCGGCGGCACTGAAGCTTTCTTT
TRBJ2-1 | TRBV18 | . | . | CASSPDRRGNNEQFF | TGTGCCAGCTCACCGGATCGTCGGGGGAACAATGAGCAGTTCTTC
TRBJ2-5 | TRBV5-1 | . | TRBD2 | CASSQARASGRETQYF | TGCGCCAGCAGCCAAGCCAGGGCTAGCGGTAGGGAGACCCAGTACTTC
TRBJ2-1 | TRBV2 | few | . | CASRRPTYNEQFF | TGTGCCAGCAGGAGGCCCACTTACAATGAGCAGTTCTTC
TRBJ2-2 | TRBV9 | . | TRBD2 | CASNPLAGVNGELFF | TGTGCCAGCAACCCGCTAGCGGGAGTGAACGGGGAGCTGTTTTTT
TRBJ1-5 | TRBV6-5 | . | . | CASSYSGGAPQPQHF | TGTGCCAGCAGTTACTCGGGGGGGGCCCCCCAGCCCCAGCATTTT
TRBJ2-3 | TRBV4-3 | . | . | CASSQLSGPTDTQYF | TGCGCCAGCAGCCAGTTATCGGGTCCCACAGATACGCAGTATTTT
TRBJ1-4 | TRBV4-1 | . | TRBD1 | CASSQDGDRSTNEKLFF | TGCGCCAGCAGCCAAGATGGGGACAGATCAACTAATGAAAAACTGTTTTTT
TRBJ2-7 | TRBV5-1 | . | TRBD2 | CASSLGLAGSYEQYF | TGCGCCAGCAGCTTGGGACTAGCGGGTTCCTACGAGCAGTACTTC
TRBJ2-2 | TRBV7-9 | . | . | CASPTAQNTGELFF | TGTGCCAGCCCGACAGCGCAGAACACCGGGGAGCTGTTTTTT
TRBJ2-5 | TRBV18 | . | . | CASSPGAEQETQYF | TGTGCCAGCTCACCTGGAGCGGAACAAGAGACCCAGTACTTC